One T cell receptor (beta chain) is described in this entry. Method: immunoSEQ multiplex PCR; TCRdb's copy keeps in-frame clones and lacks some. Of about 9,900 clones in the sample, 80% to 90% are singletons; the top ten hold about 10%. These data are taken from a study of blood T cell dynamics during melanoma immunotherapy. Time point indicated: pre-treatment baseline. The source was blood, collected from a patient treated with checkpoint blockade. The source of this sequence is a human donor with melanoma.

DNA for the CDR3: TGTGCCAGCAGCTTCTATACCCTGACCTACAATGAGCAGTTCTTC. Its protein is CASSFYTLTYNEQFF. The V call is TRBV5-6, the J call TRBJ2-1; D call uncertain. Germline V CDR1 and CDR2: SGHDT, YYEEEE. The CDR3 runs 15 residues. The germline V and J ends were trimmed by 2 bases and 2 bases, with 11 bases remaining between them. Complete variable domain (other parts from reference TRBV5-6 and TRBJ2-1): DAGVTQSPTHLIKTRGQQVTLRCSPKSGHDTVSWYQQALGQGPQFIFQYYEEEERQRGNFPDRFSGHQFPNYSSELNVNALLLGDSALYLCASSFYTLTYNEQFFGPGTRLTVL.